Listed below are T cell receptor beta chains from one sample, sequenced in a study of cytomegalovirus exposure and HLA in healthy donors. Clones were sequenced by immunoSEQ multiplex PCR, and TCRdb holds only the in-frame ones, with some missing. The sample records roughly 160,000 clones, 85% being singletons. Input material: PBMCs. The receptors were sampled from a young man in good health and CMV-seropositive. The CDR3 runs from the conserved cysteine through the conserved F or W. Fields, in order: clone size, V gene, CDR3 length, J gene, D gene, CDR3 protein, CDR3 DNA. D genes are given only for firm matches. A row's size may be missing; if present it is once, few, many or a size class.

.	TRBV5-5	16	TRBJ1-2	TRBD1	CASSLSATGVDYGYTF	TGTGCCAGCAGCTTGAGTGCCACAGGGGTTGACTATGGCTACACCTTC
.	TRBV5-1	14	TRBJ2-2	.	CASSLAVNTGELFF	TGCGCCAGCAGCTTGGCCGTGAACACCGGGGAGCTGTTTTTT
.	TRBV9	15	TRBJ2-1	.	CASSIGGLAAEGQFF	TGTGCCAGCAGCATCGGGGGACTGGCGGCCGAGGGGCAGTTCTTC
.	TRBV5-6	16	TRBJ2-2	TRBD2	CASSLPRGGHTGELFF	TGTGCCAGCAGCTTACCCCGGGGAGGGCACACCGGGGAGCTGTTTTTT
.	TRBV11-3	16	TRBJ2-2	TRBD2	CASSPSSGRNTGELFF	TGTGCCAGCAGCCCCTCTAGCGGGAGGAACACCGGGGAGCTGTTTTTT
.	TRBV29-1	11	TRBJ1-4	TRBD1	CSAGTVQKLFF	TGCAGCGCCGGGACAGTTCAAAAACTGTTTTTT
.	TRBV5-1	16	TRBJ2-1	TRBD1	CASSPDAGGAGSEQFF	TGCGCCAGCAGCCCAGACGCAGGGGGCGCCGGGTCTGAGCAGTTCTTC
once	TRBV19	17	TRBJ1-2	TRBD1	CASSFPGQGFANYGYTF	TGTGCCAGTAGTTTCCCGGGACAGGGATTCGCTAACTATGGCTACACCTTC
.	TRBV9	17	TRBJ2-6	.	CASSPPTGSSGANVLTF	TGTGCCAGCAGCCCCCCGACAGGATCTTCAGGGGCCAACGTCCTGACTTTC
.	TRBV2	12	TRBJ1-1	.	CASGQLNTEAFF	TGTGCCAGCGGGCAGCTGAACACTGAAGCTTTCTTT
once	TRBV29-1	12	TRBJ2-2	TRBD1	CSADRGSGELFF	TGCAGCGCCGACAGGGGTTCCGGGGAGCTGTTTTTT
.	TRBV11-3	12	TRBJ2-3	TRBD2	CASSTGLAERYF	TGTGCCAGCAGCACAGGACTAGCGGAAAGGTATTTT
.	TRBV27	12	TRBJ2-3	.	CASSLPTDTQYF	TGTGCCAGCAGTCTCCCCACAGATACGCAGTATTTT
.	TRBV19	16	TRBJ2-2	TRBD2	CASSISVPGGPGELFF	TGTGCCAGTAGTATATCGGTCCCGGGAGGTCCCGGGGAGCTGTTTTTT
.	TRBV15	15	TRBJ2-2	.	CATSMWQGDLEELFF	TGTGCCACCAGTATGTGGCAGGGCGATTTAGAGGAGCTGTTTTTT
.	TRBV11-3	17	TRBJ2-7	TRBD2	CASSPGFGLAKNYEQYF	TGTGCCAGCAGCCCGGGCTTCGGACTAGCGAAGAACTACGAGCAGTACTTC
.	TRBV7-3	17	TRBJ2-3	TRBD1	CASSPDRGRGGADTQYF	TGTGCCAGCAGCCCCGACAGGGGGCGAGGGGGAGCAGATACGCAGTATTTT
.	TRBV7-9	14	TRBJ1-2	.	CSSSLTGIIYGYTF	TGTTCCAGCAGCTTAACAGGTATCATCTATGGCTACACCTTC
once	TRBV19	13	TRBJ2-3	.	CASSLGGLDTQYF	TGTGCCAGTAGTCTTGGGGGGTTAGATACGCAGTATTTT
once	TRBV7-8	16	TRBJ2-7	.	CASSLVGGLLIYEQYF	TGTGCCAGCAGCTTGGTCGGGGGACTTCTTATCTACGAGCAGTACTTC
.	TRBV11-2	13	TRBJ2-5	TRBD2	CASKGGSQETQYF	TGTGCCAGCAAAGGCGGGAGTCAAGAGACCCAGTACTTC
.	TRBV19	14	TRBJ2-2	.	CASTKRRNTGELFF	TGTGCCAGTACTAAGAGAAGGAACACCGGGGAGCTGTTTTTT
.	TRBV19	13	TRBJ1-5	.	CASSTQGAQPQHF	TGTGCCAGTAGTACTCAGGGTGCTCAGCCCCAGCATTTT
.	TRBV30	16	TRBJ1-6	.	CAWTPLVDTYNSPLHF	TGTGCCTGGACCCCACTTGTGGACACCTATAATTCACCCCTCCACTTT
.	TRBV20-1	11	TRBJ2-1	TRBD1	CSAGPTGDPFF	TGCAGTGCTGGACCGACAGGGGATCCGTTCTTC
.	TRBV18	16	TRBJ1-1	TRBD1	CASSPFTGGGDTEAFF	TGTGCCAGCTCACCATTCACAGGGGGGGGAGACACTGAAGCTTTCTTT
few	TRBV5-6	13	TRBJ1-3	.	CASSSVGGNTIYF	TGTGCCAGCAGCTCGGTCGGTGGAAACACCATATATTTT
.	TRBV13	14	TRBJ1-4	.	CASSQQGTNEKLFF	TGTGCCAGCAGCCAACAGGGAACTAATGAAAAACTGTTTTTT
once	TRBV13	14	TRBJ2-2	.	CASSLVSHTGELFF	TGTGCCAGCAGCTTAGTTAGCCACACCGGGGAGCTGTTTTTT
.	TRBV19	17	TRBJ2-1	TRBD2	CASSILSSGSSYNEQFF	TGTGCCAGTAGTATATTGTCTAGCGGGAGTTCCTACAATGAGCAGTTCTTC
.	TRBV5-4	17	TRBJ2-1	.	CASSFPLSGLPKDEQFF	TGTGCCAGCAGCTTTCCTCTATCGGGACTGCCTAAGGATGAGCAGTTCTTC